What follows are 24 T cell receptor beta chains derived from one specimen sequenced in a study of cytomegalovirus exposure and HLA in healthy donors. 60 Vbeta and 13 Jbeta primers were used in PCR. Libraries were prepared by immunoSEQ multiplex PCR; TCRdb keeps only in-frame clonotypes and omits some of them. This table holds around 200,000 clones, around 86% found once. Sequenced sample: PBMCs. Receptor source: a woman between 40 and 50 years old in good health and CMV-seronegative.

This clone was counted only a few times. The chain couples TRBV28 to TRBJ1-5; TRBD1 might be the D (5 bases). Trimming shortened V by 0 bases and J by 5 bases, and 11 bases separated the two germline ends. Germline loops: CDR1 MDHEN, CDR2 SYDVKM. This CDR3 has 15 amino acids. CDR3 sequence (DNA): TGTGCCAGCAGTTTATGGGCAGGGTTGGATCAGCCCCAGCATTTT. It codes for CASSLWAGLDQPQHF. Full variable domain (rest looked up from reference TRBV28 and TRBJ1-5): DVKVTQSSRYLVKRTGEKVFLECVQDMDHENMFWYRQDPGLGLRLIYFSYDVKMKEKGDIPEGYSVSREKKERFSLILESASTNQTSMYLCASSLWAGLDQPQHFGDGTRLSIL.

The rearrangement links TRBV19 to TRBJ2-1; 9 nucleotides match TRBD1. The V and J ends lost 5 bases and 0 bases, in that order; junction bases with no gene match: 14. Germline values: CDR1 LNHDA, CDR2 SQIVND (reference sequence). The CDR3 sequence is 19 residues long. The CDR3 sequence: CASSLDRGARTSSYNEQFF. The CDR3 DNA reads TGTGCCAGTAGTTTGGACAGGGGAGCGCGGACAAGCTCCTACAATGAGCAGTTCTTC.

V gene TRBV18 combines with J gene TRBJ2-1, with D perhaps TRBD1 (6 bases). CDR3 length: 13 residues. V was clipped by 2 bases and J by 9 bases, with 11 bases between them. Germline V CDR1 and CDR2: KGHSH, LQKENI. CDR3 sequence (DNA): TGTGCCAGCTCACCAGGGGGCCAGGGTGAGCAGTTCTTC. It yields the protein CASSPGGQGEQFF. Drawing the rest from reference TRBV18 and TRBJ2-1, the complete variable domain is NAGVMQNPRHLVRRRGQEARLRCSPMKGHSHVYWYRQLPEEGLKFMVYLQKENIIDESGMPKERFSAEFPKEGPSILRIQQVVRGDSAAYFCASSPGGQGEQFFGPGTRLTVL.

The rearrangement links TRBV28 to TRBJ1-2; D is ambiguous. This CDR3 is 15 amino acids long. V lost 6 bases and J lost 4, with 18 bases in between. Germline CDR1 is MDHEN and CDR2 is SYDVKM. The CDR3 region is CASREQSGNLYGYTF. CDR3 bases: TGTGCCAGCAGAGAACAGTCCGGAAACCTCTATGGCTACACCTTC.

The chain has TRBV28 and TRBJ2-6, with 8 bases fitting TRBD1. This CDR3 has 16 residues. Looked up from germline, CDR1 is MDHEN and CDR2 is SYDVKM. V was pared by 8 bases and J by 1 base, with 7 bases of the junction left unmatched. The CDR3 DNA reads TGTGCCAGCGTGGCAGGGGGCGCATCTGGGGCCAACGTCCTGACTTTC. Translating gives CASVAGGASGANVLTF.

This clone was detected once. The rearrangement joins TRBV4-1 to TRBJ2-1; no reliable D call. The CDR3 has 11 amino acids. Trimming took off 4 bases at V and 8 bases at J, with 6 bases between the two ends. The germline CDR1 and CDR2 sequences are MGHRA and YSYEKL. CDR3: CASSLGDEQFF. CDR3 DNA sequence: TGCGCCAGCAGCCTAGGAGATGAGCAGTTCTTC.

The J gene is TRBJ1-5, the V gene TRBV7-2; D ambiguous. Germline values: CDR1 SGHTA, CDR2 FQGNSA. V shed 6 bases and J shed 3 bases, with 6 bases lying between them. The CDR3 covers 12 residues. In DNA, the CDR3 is TGTGCCAGCAGTGGGCCCAATCAGCCCCAGCATTTT. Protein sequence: CASSGPNQPQHF.

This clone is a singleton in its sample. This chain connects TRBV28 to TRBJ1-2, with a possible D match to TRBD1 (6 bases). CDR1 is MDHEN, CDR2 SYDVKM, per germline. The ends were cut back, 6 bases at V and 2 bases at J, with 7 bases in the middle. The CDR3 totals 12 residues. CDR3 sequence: CASSDRNYGYTF. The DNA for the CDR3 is TGTGCCAGCAGCGACAGGAACTATGGCTACACCTTC.

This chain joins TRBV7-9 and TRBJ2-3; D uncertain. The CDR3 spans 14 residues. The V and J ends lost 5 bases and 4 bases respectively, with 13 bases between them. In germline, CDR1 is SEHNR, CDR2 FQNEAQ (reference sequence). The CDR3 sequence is CASSPVYYADTQYF. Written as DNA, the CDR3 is TGTGCCAGCAGCCCGGTATACTACGCAGATACGCAGTATTTT.

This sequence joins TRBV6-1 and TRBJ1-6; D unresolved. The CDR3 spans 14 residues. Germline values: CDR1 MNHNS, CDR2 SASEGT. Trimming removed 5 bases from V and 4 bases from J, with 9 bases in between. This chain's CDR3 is CASSPTQYNSPLHF. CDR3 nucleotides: TGTGCCAGCAGTCCGACTCAATATAATTCACCCCTCCACTTT.

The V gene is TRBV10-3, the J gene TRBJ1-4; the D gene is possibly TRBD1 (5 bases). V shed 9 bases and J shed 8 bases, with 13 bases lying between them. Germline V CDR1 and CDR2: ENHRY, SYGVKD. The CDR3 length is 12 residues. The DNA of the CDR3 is TGTGCCATTGGCCAGGGTATCGAAAAACTGTTTTTT. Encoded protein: CAIGQGIEKLFF.

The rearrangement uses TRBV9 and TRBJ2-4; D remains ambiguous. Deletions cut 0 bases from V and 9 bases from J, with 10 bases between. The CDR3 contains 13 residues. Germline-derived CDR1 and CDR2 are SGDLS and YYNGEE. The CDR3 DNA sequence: TGTGCCAGCAGCGTAGGGCCGAATGGCATTCAGTACTTC. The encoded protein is CASSVGPNGIQYF.

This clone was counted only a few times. CDR3 nucleotides: TGCGCCAGCAGCCTAAGGGGCGCTGGAGAGACCCAGTACTTC. Its protein product is CASSLRGAGETQYF. This sequence joins TRBV4-1 and TRBJ2-5; D may be TRBD1 (5 bases). V was clipped by 4 bases and J by 4 bases, with 13 bases between them. This CDR3 has 14 residues. In germline, CDR1 is MGHRA, CDR2 YSYEKL.

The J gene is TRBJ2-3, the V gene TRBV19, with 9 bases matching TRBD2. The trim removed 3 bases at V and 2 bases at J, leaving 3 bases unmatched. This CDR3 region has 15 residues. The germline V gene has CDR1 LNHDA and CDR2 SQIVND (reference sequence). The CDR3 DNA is TGTGCCAGTAGTATCCTAGCGGGGAACACAGATACGCAGTATTTT. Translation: CASSILAGNTDTQYF.

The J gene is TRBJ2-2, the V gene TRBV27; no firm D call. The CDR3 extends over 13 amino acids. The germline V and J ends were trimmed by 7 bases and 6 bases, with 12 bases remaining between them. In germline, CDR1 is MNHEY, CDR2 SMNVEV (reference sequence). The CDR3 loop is CASTYPEAGELFF. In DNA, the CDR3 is TGTGCCAGCACATACCCCGAGGCCGGGGAGCTGTTTTTT.

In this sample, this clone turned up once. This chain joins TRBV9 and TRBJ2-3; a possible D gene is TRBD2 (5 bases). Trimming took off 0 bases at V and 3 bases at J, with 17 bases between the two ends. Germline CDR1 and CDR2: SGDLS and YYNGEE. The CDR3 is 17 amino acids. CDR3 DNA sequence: TGTGCCAGCAGCGTAGGTCCCACCGGGATAGGGACAGATACGCAGTATTTT. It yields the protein CASSVGPTGIGTDTQYF.

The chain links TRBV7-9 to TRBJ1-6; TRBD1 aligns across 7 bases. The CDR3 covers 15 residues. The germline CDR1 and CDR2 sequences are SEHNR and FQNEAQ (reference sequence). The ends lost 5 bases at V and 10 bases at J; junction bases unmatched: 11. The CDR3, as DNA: TGTGCCAGCAGCCCCCGACAGGGCTTATTATCACCCCTCCACTTT. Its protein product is CASSPRQGLLSPLHF.

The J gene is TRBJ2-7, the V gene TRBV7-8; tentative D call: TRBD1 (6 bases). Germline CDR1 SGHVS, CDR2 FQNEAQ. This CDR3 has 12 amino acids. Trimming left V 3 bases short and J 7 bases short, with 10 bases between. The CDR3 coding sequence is TGTGCCAGCAGCTTTCGGCAGGGGGAGCAGTACTTC. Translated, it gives CASSFRQGEQYF. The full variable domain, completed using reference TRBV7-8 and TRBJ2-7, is GAGVSQSPRYKVAKRGQDVALRCDPISGHVSLFWYQQALGQGPEFLTYFQNEAQLDKSGLPSDRFFAERPEGSVSTLKIQRTQQEDSAVYLCASSFRQGEQYFGPGTRLTVT.

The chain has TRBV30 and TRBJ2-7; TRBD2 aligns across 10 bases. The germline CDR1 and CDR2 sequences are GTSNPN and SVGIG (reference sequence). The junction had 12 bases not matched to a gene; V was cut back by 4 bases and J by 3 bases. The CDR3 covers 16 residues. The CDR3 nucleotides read TGTGCCTGGACCATGTGGACTAGCGGAGTAAACTACGAGCAGTACTTC. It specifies CAWTMWTSGVNYEQYF.

The CDR3 reads CASSEWRNDYEEQYF. The CDR3 DNA reads as TGTGCCAGCAGTGAATGGCGGAACGACTACGAGGAGCAGTACTTC. V usage is TRBV6-1 and J usage is TRBJ2-7, with D maybe TRBD2 (5 bases). CDR1 and CDR2 (germline): MNHNS, SASEGT. This CDR3 comprises 15 residues. The V and J ends lost 2 bases and 7 bases respectively, with 18 bases between them.

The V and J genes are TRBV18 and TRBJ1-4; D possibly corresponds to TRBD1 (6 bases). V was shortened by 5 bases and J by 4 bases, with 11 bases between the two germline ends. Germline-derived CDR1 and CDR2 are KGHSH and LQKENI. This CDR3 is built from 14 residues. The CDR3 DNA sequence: TGTGCCAGCTCAACCGGACAGAGTAATGAAAAACTGTTTTTT. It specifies CASSTGQSNEKLFF.

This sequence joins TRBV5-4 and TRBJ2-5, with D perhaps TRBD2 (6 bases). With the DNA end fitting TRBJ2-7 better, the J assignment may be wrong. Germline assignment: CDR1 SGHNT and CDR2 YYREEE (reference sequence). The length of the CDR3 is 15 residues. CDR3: CASSLVPGEVYEQYF. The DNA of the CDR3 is TGTGCCAGCAGCTTGGTCCCGGGAGAGGTCTACGAGCAGTACTTC.

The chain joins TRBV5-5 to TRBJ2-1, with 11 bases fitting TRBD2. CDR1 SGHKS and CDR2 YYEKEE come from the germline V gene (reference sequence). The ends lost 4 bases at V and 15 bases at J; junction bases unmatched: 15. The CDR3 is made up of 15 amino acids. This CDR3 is CASSDASGRILKGFF. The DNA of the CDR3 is TGTGCCAGCAGCGATGCTAGCGGGAGGATACTAAAGGGGTTCTTC.

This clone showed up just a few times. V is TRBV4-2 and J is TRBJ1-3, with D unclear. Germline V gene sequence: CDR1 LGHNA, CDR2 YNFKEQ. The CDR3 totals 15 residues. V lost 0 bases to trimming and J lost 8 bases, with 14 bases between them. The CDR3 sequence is CASSQDLGIRDTIYF. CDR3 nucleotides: TGTGCCAGCAGCCAAGATCTAGGTATCAGAGACACCATATATTTT.